The 9 T cell receptor beta chains in this list originate from one sample, sequenced in a study of a mutant IDH1 vaccine in newly diagnosed glioma. Time point given: week 47, end of study. The content of each vaccine dose was 300 ug of mutant IDH1 20-mer peptide, and topical imiquimod accompanied it. Some clones are missing from TCRdb's copy, which holds only in-frame ones; the method was immunoSEQ multiplex PCR. The sample lists roughly 43,000 clones, 65% to 90% seen once, with around 20% in the top ten. Antigen specificity for these receptors is unknown. The sequenced sample was PBMCs, obtained from a glioma patient whose treatment included an IDH1 peptide vaccine. The receptors stem from a man between 18 and 29 years old with glioma. Some clones in this sample may be carry-over from other donors' samples.

The chain carries TRBV5-6 and TRBJ1-5; 8 bases match TRBD1. The CDR3 is 14 residues long. With V trimmed by 7 bases and J by 4 bases, 7 bases remained unmatched. Germline assignment: CDR1 SGHDT and CDR2 YYEEEE. This CDR3 reads CASGQGGRNQPQHF. Written as DNA, the CDR3 is TGTGCCAGCGGACAGGGTGGCAGGAATCAGCCCCAGCATTTT.

This clone was observed once. This sequence joins TRBV4-3 and TRBJ2-7; TRBD2 is a possible D gene (6 bases). The CDR3 length is 16 residues. The germline gives CDR1 LGHNA, CDR2 YSLEER. V was pared by 4 bases and J by 4 bases, with 20 bases between. CDR3 amino acids: CASSRIAASEVYEQYF. Here the CDR3 DNA reads TGCGCCAGCAGCCGAATAGCGGCCTCGGAGGTATACGAGCAGTACTTC.

For the CDR3, the DNA is TGCGCCAGCAGTGAGTGGGGGGACCCTATCACCTCTGGGGCCAACGTCCTGACTTTC. Its translation: CASSEWGDPITSGANVLTF. V usage is TRBV10-1 and J usage is TRBJ2-6; tentatively, D is TRBD2 (6 bases). This CDR3 is 19 amino acids long. V was pared by 1 base and J by 0 bases, with 16 bases between. The germline V gene encodes CDR1 WNHNN and CDR2 SYGVQD (reference sequence).

The table lists this clone with a few counts. J is TRBJ1-2 and V is TRBV25-1, with no clear D. CDR1 is MGHDK and CDR2 is SYGVNS in the germline V gene. There are 12 residues in the CDR3. V shed 8 bases and J shed 4 bases, with 11 bases lying between them. For the CDR3, the DNA is TGTGCCAGCCGGAGGGATGTCTATGGCTACACCTTC. Protein: CASRRDVYGYTF.

V gene TRBV7-2 combines with J gene TRBJ2-7; 10 bases fit TRBD1. Trimming removed 5 bases from V and 4 bases from J; junction bases left unmatched: 11. Germline-derived CDR1 and CDR2 are SGHTA and FQGNSA. The CDR3 runs 16 residues. CDR3 in amino acids: CASSLTPGQGLYEQYF. CDR3 DNA: TGTGCCAGCAGCCTAACCCCGGGACAGGGGTTGTACGAGCAGTACTTC.

V is TRBV27 and J is TRBJ1-2; tentatively, D is TRBD1 (6 bases). This CDR3 has 14 amino acids. Germline V gene data show CDR1 as MNHEY and CDR2 as SMNVEV (reference sequence). Trimming pared 5 bases from V and 8 bases from J, leaving 18 bases between. This chain's CDR3 is CASSTGSTPSGYTF. CDR3 coding DNA: TGTGCCAGCAGTACAGGGTCCACTCCTAGCGGCTACACCTTC.

The chain carries TRBV9 and TRBJ2-6; maybe TRBD2 (6 bases). V lost 0 bases to trimming and J lost 4 bases, with 17 bases between them. CDR3 length: 18 residues. Germline CDR1 SGDLS, CDR2 YYNGEE. CDR3 DNA: TGTGCCAGCAGCGTAGTCGGACGCGGGGCGACAGGGGCCAACGTCCTGACTTTC. This encodes CASSVVGRGATGANVLTF. The entire variable domain, with the rest obtained from reference TRBV9 and TRBJ2-6, is as follows: DSGVTQTPKHLITATGQRVTLRCSPRSGDLSVYWYQQSLDQGLQFLIQYYNGEERAKGNILERFSAQQFPDLHSELNLSSLELGDSALYFCASSVVGRGATGANVLTFGAGSRLTVL.

The chain recombines TRBV14 with TRBJ2-5; TRBD2 is a possible D gene (6 bases). The CDR3 covers 14 residues. The germline V and J ends were trimmed by 5 bases and 11 bases, with 21 bases remaining between them. Germline assignment: CDR1 SGHDN and CDR2 FVKESK. The CDR3 loop is CASSSAGPLGTQYF. CDR3 bases: TGTGCCAGCAGCTCCGCGGGACCTCTCGGAACGCAGTACTTC.

This clone was seen just once. The CDR3 nucleotides read TGTGCCAGCAGGGGGGCAGCCTTCCAAGAGACCCAGTACTTC. It yields the protein CASRGAAFQETQYF. V and J are TRBV5-6 and TRBJ2-5; D possibly corresponds to TRBD1 (6 bases). CDR1 and CDR2 from the germline V gene are SGHDT and YYEEEE. The ends were cut back, 5 bases at V and 1 base at J, with 12 bases in the middle. The CDR3 has 14 amino acids.